These 31 T cell receptor beta chains were all obtained from the same sample, sequenced in a study of control samples from healthy donors and cancer patients. The protocol was immunoSEQ multiplex PCR, while the TCRdb copy is restricted to in-frame clones and leaves out a portion. The table lists some 150,000 clones, around 91% of them singletons, with approximately 1.6% in the top ten. The specimen was blood. The receptors derive from a woman in her 30s in good health.

This clone was detected a few times. The same CDR3 can be traced to other DNA sequences in this sample. This chain joins TRBV19 and TRBJ1-2; TRBD1 matches at 8 bases. Per germline, CDR1 LNHDA and CDR2 SQIVND (reference sequence). V trimming: 3 bases; J trimming: 4 bases; junction bases outside the gene matches: 1. There are 13 residues in the CDR3. CDR3 residues: CASSIGQGYGYTF. The CDR3 DNA follows: TGTGCCAGTAGTATCGGACAGGGCTATGGCTACACCTTC.

The chain is built from TRBV7-3 and TRBJ2-1; 7 bases align to TRBD2. Germline assignment: CDR1 SGHTA and CDR2 FQGTGA. The J segment lost 6 bases and the V segment lost 4 bases, leaving 3 bases of the junction unmatched. This CDR3 spans 13 amino acids. The CDR3 DNA reads as TGTGCCAGCAGCTCGGGACTACCCAATGAGCAGTTCTTC. As protein: CASSSGLPNEQFF.

V gene TRBV28 combines with J gene TRBJ2-2, with 7 positions matching TRBD2. CDR1 is MDHEN and CDR2 is SYDVKM in the germline V gene. This CDR3 is 14 amino acids long. Trimming removed 7 bases from V and 4 bases from J; junction bases left unmatched: 6. In DNA, the CDR3 is TGTGCCAGCATTGAGGGACTATTCACCGGGGAGCTGTTTTTT. It specifies CASIEGLFTGELFF.

V and J are TRBV6-5 and TRBJ2-2; 8 positions match TRBD1. The length of the CDR3 is 15 residues. V lost 5 bases to trimming and J lost 4 bases; unmatched junction nucleotides: 6. Germline loops: CDR1 MNHEY, CDR2 SVGAGI. The CDR3 nucleotides are TGTGCCAGCAGTCCGGGACAGGTCCTCACCGGGGAGCTGTTTTTT. Translated: CASSPGQVLTGELFF.

The genes are TRBV2 and TRBJ1-2; D uncertain. Germline assignment: CDR1 SNHLY and CDR2 FYNNEI. This CDR3 is 13 amino acids long. The germline V and J ends were trimmed by 4 bases and 4 bases, with 10 bases remaining between them. Here the CDR3 reads CASSAVAVYGYTF. In DNA, the CDR3 is TGTGCCAGCAGTGCGGTGGCCGTCTATGGCTACACCTTC.

The chain carries TRBV24-1 and TRBJ1-2; a possible D gene is TRBD1 (6 bases). This CDR3 comprises 12 residues. Germline V CDR1 and CDR2: KGHDR, SFDVKD. V gave up 4 bases and J gave up 7 bases, with 9 bases separating them. CDR3 sequence reads: CATSDHRVGYTF. CDR3 nucleotides: TGTGCCACCAGTGACCACAGGGTTGGCTACACCTTC.

The chain carries TRBV5-1 and TRBJ2-3; no reliable D call. The CDR3 has 13 residues. V shed 3 bases and J shed 4 bases, with 9 bases lying between them. The germline V gene has CDR1 SGHRS and CDR2 YFSETQ. The CDR3 region has the DNA TGCGCCAGCAGCTACCGACCGGCAGATACGCAGTATTTT. Amino acids: CASSYRPADTQYF.

This chain's CDR3 is CATTTTSTDTQYF. The CDR3 DNA is TGTGCCACCACAACGACAAGCACAGATACGCAGTATTTT. The chain links TRBV24-1 to TRBJ2-3; D remains ambiguous. Trimming removed 8 bases from V and 0 bases from J, with 8 bases in between. The CDR3 is made up of 13 amino acids. The germline V gene encodes CDR1 KGHDR and CDR2 SFDVKD.

This clone was seen once. This chain uses TRBV30 with TRBJ2-1; no definite D call. The germline V and J ends were trimmed by 2 bases and 13 bases, with 15 bases remaining between them. The CDR3 extends over 12 amino acids. Germline loops: CDR1 GTSNPN, CDR2 SVGIG (reference sequence). CDR3 sequence reads: CAWSNPPGQQFF. As DNA, the CDR3 is TGTGCCTGGAGTAACCCCCCGGGCCAACAGTTCTTC.

This clone occurred a few times. The chain links TRBV5-4 to TRBJ2-5, with 14 bases lining up with TRBD2. This CDR3 region has 17 residues. Germline trimming cut 4 bases from V and 1 base from J; bases unmatched to any gene: 6. Germline assignment: CDR1 SGHNT and CDR2 YYREEE (reference sequence). CDR3 in amino acids: CASSPPGLAGAQETQYF. Written as DNA, the CDR3 is TGTGCCAGCAGCCCCCCGGGACTAGCGGGGGCCCAAGAGACCCAGTACTTC.

This clone appeared a single time. The CDR3 sequence is CASSPGLAGGTDTQYF. The CDR3 region has the DNA TGTGCCAGCTCACCAGGTCTAGCGGGGGGCACAGATACGCAGTATTTT. The gene calls are TRBV18 and TRBJ2-3, with 10 bases fitting TRBD2. After removal of 2 bases from V and 1 base from J, the junction contained 3 bases not matched to a gene. Per the germline V gene, CDR1 is KGHSH and CDR2 is LQKENI. CDR3 length: 16 amino acids.

This clone showed up just once. The rearrangement links TRBV19 to TRBJ1-3; D may be TRBD1 (5 bases). Germline V gene lookup returns CDR1 LNHDA and CDR2 SQIVND (reference sequence). The CDR3 length is 15 residues. V was trimmed by 6 bases and J by 0 bases, leaving 12 bases between them. The CDR3: CASRRGVRSGNTIYF. The DNA for the CDR3 is TGTGCCAGTAGAAGGGGCGTCCGCTCTGGAAACACCATATATTTT.

The chain uses TRBV21-1 and TRBJ2-1; TRBD1 was called by the table and not checked on the DNA. TRBV21-1 is a pseudogene segment. This CDR3 contains 14 residues. The CDR3 is CASSTGQGYNEQFF. CDR3 coding DNA: TGTGCCAGCAGCACGGGACAGGGGTACAATGAGCAGTTCTTC.

This chain's CDR3 is CASSNPGPTNTGELFF. The CDR3 nucleotides read TGTGCCAGTAGTAACCCGGGACCGACGAACACCGGGGAGCTGTTTTTT. The genes are TRBV19 and TRBJ2-2; D might be TRBD1 or TRBD2, each matching 5 bases. The V and J ends lost 4 bases and 0 bases respectively, with 12 bases between them. This CDR3 contains 16 residues. Per the germline V gene, CDR1 is LNHDA and CDR2 is SQIVND (reference sequence).

The gene calls are TRBV6-5 and TRBJ1-1; 8 bases line up with TRBD1. V shed 2 bases and J 3 bases; nucleotides not matched to a gene: 8. From germline, CDR1 is MNHEY and CDR2 SVGAGI. The CDR3 loop spans 16 amino acids. The CDR3 region has the DNA TGTGCCAGCAGTTACACCCAGGGGGCAGGGGACACTGAAGCTTTCTTT. Amino acids: CASSYTQGAGDTEAFF.

Points on this clone: Other DNA sequences of this sample code for an identical CDR3. The J gene is TRBJ1-1, the V gene TRBV6-1; possible D gene TRBD1, 6 bases. The CDR3 extends over 14 amino acids. Germline V gives CDR1 MNHNS, CDR2 SASEGT. Deletions cut 1 base from V and 1 base from J, with 7 bases between. CDR3 sequence reads: CASSEGQENTEAFF. The DNA for the CDR3 is TGTGCCAGCAGTGAAGGACAGGAGAACACTGAAGCTTTCTTT.

The CDR3 DNA is TGTGCCAGCAGTCCAAGACTAGCGGGGATTCACTACAATGAGCAGTTCTTC. Amino acids: CASSPRLAGIHYNEQFF. This chain joins TRBV6-2 or TRBV6-3 and TRBJ2-1; TRBD2 aligns across 11 bases. V was clipped by 5 bases and J by 3 bases; unmatched bases: 9. Germline assignment: CDR1 MNHEY and CDR2 SVGEGT. The CDR3 is made up of 17 amino acids.

The genes are TRBV27 and TRBJ2-3; maybe TRBD1 (5 bases). The V end lost 3 bases, the J end lost 1 base, and 11 bases lay between the germline ends. The germline gives CDR1 MNHEY, CDR2 SMNVEV (reference sequence). CDR3 length: 15 residues. CDR3 DNA sequence: TGTGCCAGCAGTTTCTGGGGCTCGGGCACAGATACGCAGTATTTT. This gives the protein CASSFWGSGTDTQYF.

This chain joins TRBV11-2 and TRBJ2-7; TRBD2 agrees at 16 bases. Trimming cost V 5 bases and J 4 bases; bases outside gene matches: 14. Germline CDR1 reads SGHAT; CDR2 reads FQNNGV. CDR3 length: 19 residues. The CDR3: CASSHRTGTSGRAGYEQYF. The CDR3 bases are TGTGCCAGCAGCCACCGGACAGGGACTAGCGGGAGGGCCGGGTACGAGCAGTACTTC.

This chain joins TRBV2 and TRBJ2-7; 11 bases match TRBD2. The V gene end was trimmed by 6 bases and the J gene end by 6 bases; junction bases not matched to a gene: 10. This CDR3 comprises 15 residues. CDR1 SNHLY and CDR2 FYNNEI come from the germline V gene. CDR3 loop: CASRLAGVGRAEQYF. The CDR3 coding sequence is TGTGCCAGCAGACTAGCGGGAGTCGGACGAGCCGAGCAGTACTTC.

The chain employs TRBV10-3 and TRBJ1-3; D is possibly TRBD1 (6 bases). V was trimmed by 4 bases and J by 3 bases, leaving 10 bases between them. CDR1 and CDR2 from the germline V gene are ENHRY and SYGVKD. The CDR3 has 14 amino acids. CDR3 in amino acids: CAISGGPRGNTIYF. The CDR3 bases are TGTGCCATCAGTGGGGGGCCCCGTGGAAACACCATATATTTT.

V is TRBV6-5 and J is TRBJ1-1; weak D call: TRBD1 (5 bases). CDR3 length: 13 residues. The germline CDR1 and CDR2 sequences are MNHEY and SVGAGI. The V end lost 2 bases, the J end lost 8 bases, and 12 bases lay between the germline ends. CDR3 region: CASSYRGVGEAFF. CDR3 bases: TGTGCCAGCAGTTACCGGGGGGTCGGGGAAGCTTTCTTT.

V gene TRBV19 combines with J gene TRBJ1-1; TRBD1 might be the D (6 bases). The CDR3 consists of 13 residues. Germline V gives CDR1 LNHDA, CDR2 SQIVND (reference sequence). The V end was cut by 5 bases, the J end by 5 bases, with 12 bases between. The CDR3, as DNA: TGTGCCAGTAGTTCGGAGGGGGGGACTGAAGCTTTCTTT. Its translation is CASSSEGGTEAFF.

The chain joins TRBV11-3 to TRBJ1-2; possibly TRBD1 for D (5 bases). Trimming removed 1 base at V and 3 bases at J, with 12 bases between. Germline V gene lookup returns CDR1 SGHNT and CDR2 YENEEA. CDR3 size: 15 residues. The CDR3 sequence: CASSLGAGLDYGYTF. The CDR3 DNA reads as TGTGCCAGCAGCTTAGGGGCAGGGCTGGACTATGGCTACACCTTC.

This clone was counted once. The genes are TRBV6-4 and TRBJ1-5; maybe TRBD1 (5 bases). Germline V gene sequence: CDR1 MRHNA, CDR2 SNTAGT. The CDR3 runs 15 residues. V lost 3 bases, J lost 1 base, and 10 bases lay in between. CDR3 sequence (DNA): TGTGCCAGCAGTGAGTGGGCAGGGAGCAATCAGCCCCAGCATTTT. Its translation: CASSEWAGSNQPQHF.

The J gene is TRBJ1-2, the V gene TRBV1; the table names TRBD1, a call not compared with the DNA. TRBV1 is listed as a pseudogene. The CDR3 has 14 residues. CDR3 residues: CTSSQGQGNYGYTF. The CDR3 DNA reads as TGCACCAGCAGCCAAGGACAGGGTAACTATGGCTACACCTTC.

This clone was observed once. The chain carries TRBV18 and TRBJ1-5; 7 bases fit TRBD1. The CDR3 spans 15 residues. Looked up from germline, CDR1 is KGHSH and CDR2 is LQKENI. V gave up 1 base and J gave up 6 bases; unmatched junction bases: 6. In DNA form, the CDR3 reads TGTGCCAGCTCACCACGGGACAGCCTCCCTCAGCCCCAGCATTTT. Its translation is CASSPRDSLPQPQHF.

The chain combines TRBV25-1 with TRBJ1-5; D may be TRBD1 (5 bases). Germline CDR1 reads MGHDK; CDR2 reads SYGVNS. The germline V and J ends were trimmed by 3 bases and 1 base, with 10 bases remaining between them. The CDR3 loop spans 15 amino acids. Here the CDR3 reads CASSEAQGSNQPQHF. Written as DNA, the CDR3 is TGTGCCAGCAGTGAGGCCCAGGGAAGCAATCAGCCCCAGCATTTT.

For the CDR3, the DNA is TGTGCCAGCAGCTTAGCGGGGGGGGCGCGGTTCGAGCAGTACTTC. It translates to CASSLAGGARFEQYF. The chain employs TRBV11-3 and TRBJ2-7; TRBD2 agrees at 8 bases. Germline CDR1 is SGHNT and CDR2 is YENEEA. The CDR3 contains 15 residues. The V segment lost 1 base and the J segment 6 bases; nucleotides outside the gene matches: 8.

This chain uses TRBV7-8 with TRBJ1-2, with 7 nucleotides matching TRBD1. The ends lost 1 base at V and 3 bases at J; junction bases unmatched: 8. This CDR3 has 16 amino acids. Germline values: CDR1 SGHVS, CDR2 FQNEAQ. CDR3 bases: TGTGCCAGCAGCTTAGGGCACAGGGGAGGGGACTATGGCTACACCTTC. Translation: CASSLGHRGGDYGYTF.

The chain uses TRBV7-9 and TRBJ2-7; D is unclear. The length of the CDR3 is 11 residues. Deletions cut 1 base from V and 6 bases from J, with 4 bases between. The germline CDR1 and CDR2 sequences are SEHNR and FQNEAQ (reference sequence). The CDR3, as DNA: TGTGCCAGCAGCTTAGGGGTCGAGCAGTACTTC. Protein sequence: CASSLGVEQYF.